This TCR beta chain was documented in a study of beta chain features in type 1 diabetes. The V end was cut by 5 bases, the J end by 4 bases, with 8 bases between. In germline, CDR1 is WNHNN, CDR2 SYGVQD (reference sequence). This CDR3 spans 13 amino acids. Expressed TCRB transcripts were sequenced because the entire RNA isolate underwent reverse transcription. TCRdb's table, derived via immunoSEQ multiplex PCR, lists solely in-frame clones and lacks some. The table lists roughly 400,000 clones, approximately 13% of them singletons. The sample was naive CD4+ T cells from blood. The chain has TRBV10-1 and TRBJ2-2; TRBD1 is a possible D gene (6 bases). This receptor was obtained from a young man in good health. The CDR3 sequence: CASSTGPTGELFF. The CDR3 coding sequence is TGCGCCAGCAGTACAGGGCCCACCGGGGAGCTGTTTTTT.